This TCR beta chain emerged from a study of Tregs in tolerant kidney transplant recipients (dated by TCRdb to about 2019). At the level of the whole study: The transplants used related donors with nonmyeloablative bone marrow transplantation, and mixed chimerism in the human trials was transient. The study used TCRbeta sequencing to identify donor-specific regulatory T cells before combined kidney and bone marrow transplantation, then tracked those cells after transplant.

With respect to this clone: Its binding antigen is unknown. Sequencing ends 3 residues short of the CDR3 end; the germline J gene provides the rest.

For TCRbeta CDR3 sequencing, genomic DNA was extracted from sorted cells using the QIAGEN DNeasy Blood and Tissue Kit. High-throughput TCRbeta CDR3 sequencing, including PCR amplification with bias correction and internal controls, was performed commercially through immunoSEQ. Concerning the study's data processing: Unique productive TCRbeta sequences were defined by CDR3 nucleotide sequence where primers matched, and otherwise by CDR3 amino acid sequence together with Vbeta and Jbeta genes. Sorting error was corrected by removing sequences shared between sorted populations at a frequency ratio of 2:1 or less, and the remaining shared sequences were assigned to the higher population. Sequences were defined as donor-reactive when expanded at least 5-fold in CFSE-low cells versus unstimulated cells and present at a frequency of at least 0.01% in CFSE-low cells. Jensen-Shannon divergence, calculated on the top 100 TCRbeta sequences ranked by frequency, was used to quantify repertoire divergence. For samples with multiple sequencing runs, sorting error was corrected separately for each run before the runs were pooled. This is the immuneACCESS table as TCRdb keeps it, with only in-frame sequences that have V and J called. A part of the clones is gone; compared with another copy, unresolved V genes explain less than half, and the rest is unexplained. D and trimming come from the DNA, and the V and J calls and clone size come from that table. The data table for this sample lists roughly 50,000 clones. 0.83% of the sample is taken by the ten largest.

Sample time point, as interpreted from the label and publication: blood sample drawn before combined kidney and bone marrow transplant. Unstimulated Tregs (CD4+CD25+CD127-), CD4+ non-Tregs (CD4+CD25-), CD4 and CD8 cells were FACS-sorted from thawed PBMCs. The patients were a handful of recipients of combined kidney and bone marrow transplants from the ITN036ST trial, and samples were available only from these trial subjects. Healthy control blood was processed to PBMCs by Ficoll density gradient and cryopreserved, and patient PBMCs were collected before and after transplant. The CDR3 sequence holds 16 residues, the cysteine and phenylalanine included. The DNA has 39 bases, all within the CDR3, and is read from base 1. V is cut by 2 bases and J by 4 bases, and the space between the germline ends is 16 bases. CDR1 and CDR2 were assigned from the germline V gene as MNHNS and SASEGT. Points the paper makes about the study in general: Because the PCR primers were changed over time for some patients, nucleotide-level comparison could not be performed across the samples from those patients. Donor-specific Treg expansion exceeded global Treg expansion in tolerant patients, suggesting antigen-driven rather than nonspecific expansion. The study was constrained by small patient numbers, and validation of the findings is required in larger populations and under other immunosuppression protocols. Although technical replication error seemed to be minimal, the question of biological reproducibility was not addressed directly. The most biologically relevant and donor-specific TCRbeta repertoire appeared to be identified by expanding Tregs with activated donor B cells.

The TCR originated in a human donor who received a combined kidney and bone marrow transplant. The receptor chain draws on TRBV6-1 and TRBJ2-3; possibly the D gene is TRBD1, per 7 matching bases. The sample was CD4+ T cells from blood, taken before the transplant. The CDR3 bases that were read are TGTGCCAGCAGTGAATTTGCGGGACAGCCCCCAGATACG. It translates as CASSEFAGQPPDT. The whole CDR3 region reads CASSEFAGQPPDTQYF.